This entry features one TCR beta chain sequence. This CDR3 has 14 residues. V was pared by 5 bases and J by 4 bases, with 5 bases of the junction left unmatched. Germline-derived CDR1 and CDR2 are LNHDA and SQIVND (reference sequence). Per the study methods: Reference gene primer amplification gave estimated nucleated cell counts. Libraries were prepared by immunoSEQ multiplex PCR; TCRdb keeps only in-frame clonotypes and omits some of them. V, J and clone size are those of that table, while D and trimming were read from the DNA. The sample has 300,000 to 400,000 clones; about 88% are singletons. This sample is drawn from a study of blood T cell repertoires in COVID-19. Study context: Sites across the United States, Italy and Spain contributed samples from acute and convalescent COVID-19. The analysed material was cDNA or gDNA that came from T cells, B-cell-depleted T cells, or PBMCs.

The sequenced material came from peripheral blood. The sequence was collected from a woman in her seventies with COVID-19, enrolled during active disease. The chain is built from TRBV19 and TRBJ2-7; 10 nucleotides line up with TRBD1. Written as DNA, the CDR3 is TGTGCCAGTAGTGCCGGACAGGGGGGATACGAGCAGTACTTC. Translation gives CASSAGQGGYEQYF.